This TCR beta chain emerged from a study of shared clonotypes between healthy human individuals. At the level of the study: Each donor contributed plates that comprised three CD4 naive, three CD4 memory, two CD8 naive and one CD8 memory. Findings of the study overall: The authors sampled blood alone, and tissue repertoires likely differ.

V was shortened by 4 bases and J by 7 bases, with 14 bases between the two germline ends. CDR1 and CDR2 (germline): SGHTA, FQGNSA. The CDR3 extends over 14 amino acids. Concerning this clone itself: What it binds is unknown.

Assay used: immunoSEQ multiplex PCR; TCRdb lists only in-frame clones, some missing. The sample has about 1 million clones; 60% to 80% are singletons. The clonotype comes from a man between 18 and 35 years old in good health. Sequencing was carried out using memory CD4+ T cells sorted from blood. Subset in this sample: CD45RA-negative fraction. The chain carries TRBV7-2 and TRBJ2-1; possible D gene TRBD2, 6 bases. The CDR3: CASSSGLPQNEQFF. The CDR3 nucleotides read TGTGCCAGCAGCTCAGGACTACCGCAAAATGAGCAGTTCTTC.